This is a list of T cell receptor beta chains from one sample in a study of blood T cell repertoires in COVID-19. The table came from immunoSEQ multiplex PCR; TCRdb's copy has only in-frame clones and leaves some out. The sample carries 400,000 or so clones, 70% to 90% recorded once. Sequenced: peripheral blood. The receptors were gathered from a human donor in a cohort sampled during active COVID-19. CDR3s include the opening cysteine and the closing phenylalanine or tryptophan. D genes are given only for firm matches. Some rows have no size entry. The others give once, few or many, or a class for an expanded clone.

v_call	j_call	clone_size	d_call	cdr3_aa	cdr3_nt
TRBV7-8	TRBJ1-1	-	-	CASRSRGVTEAFF	TGTGCCAGCCGATCCCGGGGGGTCACTGAAGCTTTCTTT
TRBV5-5	TRBJ2-7	-	TRBD1	CASSPTGTFYEQYF	TGTGCCAGCAGCCCGACAGGGACGTTCTACGAGCAGTACTTC
TRBV3-1/TRBV3-2	TRBJ2-1	-	TRBD2	CASSHAQEASGRYNEQFF	TGTGCCAGCAGCCACGCCCAGGAGGCTAGCGGGAGATACAATGAGCAGTTCTTC
TRBV6-2/TRBV6-3	TRBJ2-3	-	TRBD1	CASSYSLGQGADTQYF	TGTGCCAGCAGTTACTCCTTGGGACAGGGGGCAGATACGCAGTATTTT
TRBV27	TRBJ2-7	once	TRBD2	CASSLAGVGAYEQYF	TGTGCCAGCAGTTTAGCGGGAGTCGGGGCCTACGAGCAGTACTTC
TRBV27	TRBJ2-7	-	TRBD2	CASSLMAGAHEQYF	TGTGCCAGCAGTTTAATGGCGGGAGCCCACGAGCAGTACTTC
TRBV7-6	TRBJ1-4	-	-	CASSEVPGRAEKLFF	TGTGCCAGCAGCGAGGTCCCGGGTCGAGCGGAAAAACTGTTTTTT
TRBV28	TRBJ2-2	-	-	CASSLFGQLNTGELFF	TGTGCCAGCAGTTTATTTGGACAGTTGAACACCGGGGAGCTGTTTTTT
TRBV11-2	TRBJ2-7	-	-	CASSLGSATRRHEQYF	TGTGCCAGCAGCCTCGGGTCGGCGACGCGGAGGCACGAGCAGTACTTC
TRBV12-3/TRBV12-4	TRBJ1-2	-	-	CASSLRGFGYTF	TGTGCCAGCAGTTTACGGGGGTTTGGCTACACCTTC
TRBV4-2	TRBJ1-1	-	TRBD1	CASSQEVGTGGTEAFF	TGTGCCAGCAGCCAAGAAGTTGGGACAGGGGGCACTGAAGCTTTCTTT
TRBV2	TRBJ2-1	-	-	CASSPRGWGVSYNEQFF	TGTGCCAGCAGCCCGCGTGGGTGGGGGGTTTCCTACAATGAGCAGTTCTTC
TRBV2	TRBJ1-1	-	-	CASSTFMNTEAFF	TGTGCCAGCAGCACATTCATGAACACTGAAGCTTTCTTT
TRBV19	TRBJ2-3	-	TRBD2	CAAGRGDTDTQYF	TGTGCCGCTGGGCGGGGGGACACAGATACGCAGTATTTT
TRBV5-5	TRBJ2-2	-	-	CASSPAPPELFF	TGTGCCAGCAGCCCTGCGCCCCCGGAGCTGTTTTTT
TRBV5-8	TRBJ1-5	-	-	CASRRSTQPQHF	TGTGCCAGCAGGAGGAGCACCCAGCCCCAGCATTTT
TRBV15	TRBJ2-1	-	TRBD2	CATSRGSGRAGEQFF	TGTGCCACCAGCAGAGGTAGCGGGAGGGCCGGGGAGCAGTTCTTC
TRBV27	TRBJ2-3	-	-	CASSEAPLADTQYF	TGTGCCAGCAGTGAAGCCCCGTTGGCAGATACGCAGTATTTT
TRBV6-4	TRBJ1-2	once	-	CASSAALRGYGYTF	TGTGCCAGCAGTGCGGCCCTAAGAGGCTATGGCTACACCTTC
TRBV28	TRBJ1-5	-	-	CASSPPFNQPQHF	TGTGCCAGCAGTCCTCCGTTTAATCAGCCCCAGCATTTT
TRBV27	TRBJ1-1	-	-	CASSLGLNTEAFF	TGTGCCAGCAGTTTAGGCCTGAACACTGAAGCTTTCTTT
TRBV7-9	TRBJ1-2	once	-	CASSIDGGYGYTF	TGTGCCAGCAGCATTGACGGGGGGTATGGCTACACCTTC
TRBV28	TRBJ1-2	-	TRBD1	CAIRTGNYGYTF	TGTGCCATCCGGACAGGCAACTATGGCTACACCTTC
TRBV19	TRBJ2-3	-	-	CASSPSGTGSSTDTQYF	TGTGCCAGTAGTCCCTCCGGGACTGGTTCTAGCACAGATACGCAGTATTTT
TRBV7-9	TRBJ2-7	-	TRBD1	CASSLGDRKFYEQYF	TGTGCCAGCAGCTTAGGGGACAGGAAGTTCTACGAGCAGTACTTC
TRBV5-6	TRBJ1-2	-	-	CASSLLDTNYGYTF	TGTGCCAGCAGCCTCTTGGACACTAACTATGGCTACACCTTC
TRBV7-2	TRBJ1-1	few	TRBD1	CASSLDVGQGTEAFF	TGTGCCAGCAGCTTAGATGTGGGACAGGGAACTGAAGCTTTCTTT
TRBV27	TRBJ1-5	-	-	CASSHPPGPQHF	TGTGCCAGCAGTCACCCCCCCGGGCCCCAGCATTTT
TRBV5-6	TRBJ1-2	-	TRBD1	CASSLPGQGRGGYTF	TGTGCCAGCAGCTTACCGGGACAGGGGAGGGGTGGCTACACCTTC
TRBV3-1/TRBV3-2	TRBJ2-6	-	-	CASSQDHTGANVLTF	TGTGCCAGCAGCCAAGATCACACTGGGGCCAACGTCCTGACTTTC
TRBV5-1	TRBJ2-5	-	TRBD1	CASSLGPGQGQETQYF	TGCGCCAGCAGCTTGGGTCCGGGACAGGGCCAAGAGACCCAGTACTTC
TRBV9	TRBJ1-1	-	TRBD1	CASSVAGTASQGEAFF	TGTGCCAGCAGCGTAGCTGGGACAGCCTCACAAGGGGAAGCTTTCTTT
TRBV9	TRBJ1-3	once	TRBD1	CASSPWGQGTGGNTIYF	TGTGCCAGCAGCCCCTGGGGACAGGGCACAGGAGGAAACACCATATATTTT
TRBV5-6	TRBJ1-3	-	-	CASSLGGNRNTIYF	TGTGCCAGCAGCTTGGGTGGTAACAGAAACACCATATATTTT
TRBV11-2	TRBJ2-5	few	-	CASSLDRLASAWETQYF	TGTGCCAGCAGCTTAGACCGTTTAGCGAGCGCTTGGGAGACCCAGTACTTC
TRBV6-5	TRBJ2-2	-	TRBD1	CASSYDRETGELFF	TGTGCCAGCAGTTACGACAGGGAAACCGGGGAGCTGTTTTTT
TRBV7-3	TRBJ2-2	-	-	CASSLRGDPGELFF	TGTGCCAGCAGCTTAAGGGGAGATCCCGGGGAGCTGTTTTTT
TRBV7-2	TRBJ1-2	-	-	CASSPAGGFHGYTF	TGTGCCAGCAGCCCCGCTGGCGGGTTTCATGGCTACACCTTC
TRBV2	TRBJ2-7	-	TRBD1	CASEDRGVFWGYEQYF	TGTGCCAGCGAGGACAGGGGCGTCTTTTGGGGCTACGAGCAGTACTTC
TRBV7-2	TRBJ2-1	-	-	CASSPQGGSYNEQFF	TGTGCCAGCAGCCCGCAAGGAGGGTCCTACAATGAGCAGTTCTTC
TRBV7-2	TRBJ1-5	-	TRBD1	CASSPWTGGGQPQHF	TGTGCCAGCAGCCCCTGGACAGGGGGCGGACAGCCCCAGCATTTT
TRBV11-3	TRBJ2-3	few	-	CASSQGGVPTDTQYF	TGTGCCAGCAGCCAGGGTGGAGTTCCCACAGATACGCAGTATTTT
TRBV6-1	TRBJ2-6	-	-	CASSESPRVHVLTF	TGTGCCAGCAGTGAAAGCCCCAGGGTGCACGTCCTGACTTTC
TRBV2	TRBJ2-1	-	TRBD2	CASRSSGASYNEQFF	TGTGCCAGCAGATCTAGCGGAGCTTCCTACAATGAGCAGTTCTTC
TRBV19	TRBJ1-2	once	-	CASSPNTGGFYGYTF	TGTGCCAGTAGTCCGAACACAGGCGGATTTTATGGCTACACCTTC
TRBV9	TRBJ1-6	once	-	CASSQGNSPLHF	TGTGCCAGCAGCCAGGGAAACTCACCCCTCCACTTT
TRBV7-9	TRBJ2-5	-	-	CASSLGTLQETQYF	TGTGCCAGCAGCTTAGGGACACTTCAAGAGACCCAGTACTTC
TRBV5-1	TRBJ1-4	-	-	CASSLGVRVSEKLFF	TGCGCCAGCAGCTTGGGGGTCAGGGTATCCGAAAAACTGTTTTTT
TRBV9	TRBJ1-4	-	-	CASSASGRANEKLFF	TGTGCCAGCAGCGCCTCAGGGCGCGCTAATGAAAAACTGTTTTTT
TRBV13	TRBJ2-5	-	-	CASSFGLRTTTQTQETQYF	TGTGCCAGCAGCTTCGGGTTGCGGACAACAACCCAGACCCAAGAGACCCAGTACTTC
TRBV19	TRBJ2-7	-	TRBD2	CATASIQREGYEQYF	TGTGCCACTGCATCTATCCAGCGGGAGGGCTACGAGCAGTACTTC
TRBV20-1	TRBJ2-6	-	TRBD2	CSASNSGGGSGANVLTF	TGCAGTGCTAGTAACTCTGGGGGGGGATCTGGGGCCAACGTCCTGACTTTC
TRBV6-5	TRBJ2-1	-	-	CASSFLRTRGNEQFF	TGTGCCAGCAGTTTCCTACGGACGCGGGGAAATGAGCAGTTCTTC
TRBV27	TRBJ2-2	-	TRBD2	CASSLRLAGGTGELFF	TGTGCCAGCAGTTTACGGCTAGCGGGAGGCACCGGGGAGCTGTTTTTT
TRBV29-1	TRBJ2-1	-	TRBD1	CSVAQGAGYNEQFF	TGCAGCGTTGCACAGGGGGCTGGCTACAATGAGCAGTTCTTC
TRBV15	TRBJ1-5	-	-	CATSRERQFSNQPQHF	TGTGCCACCAGCAGAGAAAGACAGTTTAGCAATCAGCCCCAGCATTTT
TRBV30	TRBJ1-1	few	-	CAWSTGPHGGEAFF	TGTGCCTGGAGTACCGGGCCTCACGGGGGTGAAGCTTTCTTT
TRBV15	TRBJ1-5	once	TRBD1	CATNKDRGGNNQPQHF	TGTGCCACCAACAAGGACAGGGGTGGGAACAATCAGCCCCAGCATTTT